The present T cell receptor (beta chain) was sequenced within a study of blood T cells in healthy people across ages. General study points: There was a strong correlation between TCR beta diversity and naive T cell percentage. Higher diversity and more naive CD4+ cells were features of long-lived donors, compared to aged donors.

The CDR3 loop spans 11 amino acids. The germline V gene has CDR1 SQVTM and CDR2 ANQGSEA. Trimming left V 5 bases short and J 4 bases short, with 6 bases between. This clonotype has a handful of counts. What it binds is not known. A second PCR, run for roughly 6 to 11 cycles, used a sample-barcoded 5' primer plus a J-beta primer mix. TCRdb processed the 5' RACE reads anew with MiXCR; each CDR3 protein has one entry. The sample comprises more than 1.4 million distinct CDR3 sequences, 35% to 45% of which are singletons, and roughly 8.2% rests with the top ten. What was sequenced was blood. This receptor was taken from a woman aged 18 to 35 in good health. V gene TRBV29-1 combines with J gene TRBJ1-3; D is uncertain. CDR3 sequence (DNA): TGCAGCGTTTTACAGGGAAACACCATATATTTT. This translates into CSVLQGNTIYF. Full variable domain (missing parts from reference TRBV29-1 and TRBJ1-3): SAVISQKPSRDICQRGTSLTIQCQVDSQVTMMFWYRQQPGQSLTLIATANQGSEATYESGFVIDKFPISRPNLTFSTLTVSNMSPEDSSIYLCSVLQGNTIYFGEGSWLTVV.